Shown below are 4 T cell receptor beta chains from a single sample sequenced in a study of blood T cell repertoires in COVID-19 (dated by TCRdb to the early 2020s). Library preparation employed the immunoSEQ multiplex PCR assay. The immuneACCESS repertoire file appears here via TCRdb, limited to in-frame rearrangements. These files lack a portion of the clones; in checked studies, under half of the deficit traces to unresolved V genes, and the cause of the others is not known. In all, the sample holds 50,000 to 70,000 clones, and more than 85% of those were seen once. The ten largest clonotypes hold around 7.7% of the sample. The specimen was peripheral blood. These receptors all come from a human donor with active COVID-19. The donor label of this sample is uncertain.

The J gene is TRBJ2-7, the V gene TRBV15; D remains ambiguous. CDR1 and CDR2 from the germline V gene are LNHNV and YYDKDF (reference sequence). The CDR3 spans 14 residues. With 1 base removed from V and 2 bases from J, the gap between germline ends came to 9 bases. The CDR3 reads CATSRGRRTYEQYF. CDR3 in DNA: TGTGCCACCAGCAGAGGCAGGCGAACCTACGAGCAGTACTTC.

Here the CDR3 DNA reads TGCGCCAGCAGCTTGCAAGCGGGGGGCCCGGAGACCCAGTACTTC. It encodes CASSLQAGGPETQYF. The V and J genes are TRBV5-1 and TRBJ2-5; 9 nucleotides match TRBD2. The V segment lost 1 base and the J segment 5 bases; nucleotides outside the gene matches: 6. CDR1 is SGHRS, CDR2 YFSETQ, per germline. CDR3 length: 15 amino acids.

The chain carries TRBV6-1 and TRBJ2-2; TRBD1 might be the D (7 bases). The germline V gene has CDR1 MNHNS and CDR2 SASEGT. The CDR3 is made up of 16 amino acids. Trimming left V 4 bases short and J 0 bases short, with 12 bases between. The CDR3 DNA reads TGTGCCAGCAGTGGCGGGACAGTAGCGAACACCGGGGAGCTGTTTTTT. Translated: CASSGGTVANTGELFF.

This clone was counted a few times. The chain uses TRBV5-3 and TRBJ1-3, with D possibly TRBD1 on 6 matching bases. TRBV5-3 counts as an open reading frame of uncertain function. The CDR3 is 15 residues long. The ends were cut back, 5 bases at V and 0 bases at J, with 12 bases in the middle. The chain's CDR3 is CARSLRQVSGNTIYF. The CDR3 DNA follows: TGTGCCAGAAGTTTGAGACAGGTCTCTGGAAACACCATATATTTT.